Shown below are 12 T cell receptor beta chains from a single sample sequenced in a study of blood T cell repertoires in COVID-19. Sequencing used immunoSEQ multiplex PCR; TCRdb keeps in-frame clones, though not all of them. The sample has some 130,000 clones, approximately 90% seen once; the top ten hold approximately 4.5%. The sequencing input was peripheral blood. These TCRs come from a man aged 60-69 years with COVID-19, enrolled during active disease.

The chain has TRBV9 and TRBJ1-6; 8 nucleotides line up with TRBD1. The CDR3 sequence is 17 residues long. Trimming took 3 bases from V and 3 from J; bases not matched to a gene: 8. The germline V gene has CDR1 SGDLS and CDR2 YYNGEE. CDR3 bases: TGTGCCAGCAGCGATGGGACAGGCGAGGACTATAATTCACCCCTCCACTTT. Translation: CASSDGTGEDYNSPLHF.

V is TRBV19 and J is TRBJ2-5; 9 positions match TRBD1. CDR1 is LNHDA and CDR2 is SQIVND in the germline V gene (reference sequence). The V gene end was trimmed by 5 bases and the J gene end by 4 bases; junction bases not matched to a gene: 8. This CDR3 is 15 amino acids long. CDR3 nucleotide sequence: TGTGCCAGTAGTCCACGGCGGGGACAGGGAGAGACCCAGTACTTC. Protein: CASSPRRGQGETQYF.

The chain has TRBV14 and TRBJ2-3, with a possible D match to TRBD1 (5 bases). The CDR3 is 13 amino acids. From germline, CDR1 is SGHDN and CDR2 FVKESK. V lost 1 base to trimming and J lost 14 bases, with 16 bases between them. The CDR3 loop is CASSQGKVRTMYF. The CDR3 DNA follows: TGTGCCAGCAGCCAAGGGAAAGTCAGGACAATGTATTTT. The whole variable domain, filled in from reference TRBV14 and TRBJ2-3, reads EAGVTQFPSHSVIEKGQTVTLRCDPISGHDNLYWYRRVMGKEIKFLLHFVKESKQDESGMPNNRFLAERTGGTYSTLKVQPAELEDSGVYFCASSQGKVRTMYFGPGTRLTVL.

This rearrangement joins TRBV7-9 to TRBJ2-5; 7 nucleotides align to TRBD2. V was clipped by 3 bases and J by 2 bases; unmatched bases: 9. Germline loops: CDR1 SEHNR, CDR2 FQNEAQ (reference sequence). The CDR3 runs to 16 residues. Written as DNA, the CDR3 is TGTGCCAGCAGCTTCCCCGCGACTAGCAATCAAGAGACCCAGTACTTC. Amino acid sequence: CASSFPATSNQETQYF.

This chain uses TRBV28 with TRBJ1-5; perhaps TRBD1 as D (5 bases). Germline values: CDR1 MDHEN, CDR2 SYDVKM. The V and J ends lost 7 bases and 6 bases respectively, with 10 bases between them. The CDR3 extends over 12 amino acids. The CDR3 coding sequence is TGTGCCAGCAATAGGAGGGGTCAGCCCCAGCATTTT. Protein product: CASNRRGQPQHF.

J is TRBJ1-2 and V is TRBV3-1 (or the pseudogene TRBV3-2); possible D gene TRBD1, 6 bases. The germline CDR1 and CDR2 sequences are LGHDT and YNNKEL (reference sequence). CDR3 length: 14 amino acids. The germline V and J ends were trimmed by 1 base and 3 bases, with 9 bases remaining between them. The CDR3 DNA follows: TGTGCCAGCAGCCAAGCGGGACACGACTATGGCTACACCTTC. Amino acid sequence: CASSQAGHDYGYTF.

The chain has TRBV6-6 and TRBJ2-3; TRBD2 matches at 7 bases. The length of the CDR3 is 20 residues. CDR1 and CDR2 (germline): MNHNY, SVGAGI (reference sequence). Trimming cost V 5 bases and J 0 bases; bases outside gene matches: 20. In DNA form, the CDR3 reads TGTGCCAGCAGTCGATCAATGACTAGCCGACCCCTCAAGAGCACAGATACGCAGTATTTT. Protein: CASSRSMTSRPLKSTDTQYF.

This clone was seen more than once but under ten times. The CDR3 loop is CASSATGGAGNTIYF. CDR3 DNA: TGTGCCAGTAGTGCCACAGGGGGCGCCGGAAACACCATATATTTT. The chain employs TRBV19 and TRBJ1-3; 9 nucleotides align to TRBD1. The CDR3 sequence is 15 residues long. V dropped 5 bases and J dropped 4; count of bases not matched to a gene: 6. CDR1 LNHDA and CDR2 SQIVND come from the germline V gene (reference sequence).

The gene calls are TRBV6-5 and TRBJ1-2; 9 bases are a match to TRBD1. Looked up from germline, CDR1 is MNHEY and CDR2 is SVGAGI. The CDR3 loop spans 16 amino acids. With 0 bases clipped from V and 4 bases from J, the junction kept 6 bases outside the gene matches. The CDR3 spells CASSYSGTGPFYGYTF. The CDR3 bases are TGTGCCAGCAGTTACTCTGGGACAGGGCCGTTCTATGGCTACACCTTC.

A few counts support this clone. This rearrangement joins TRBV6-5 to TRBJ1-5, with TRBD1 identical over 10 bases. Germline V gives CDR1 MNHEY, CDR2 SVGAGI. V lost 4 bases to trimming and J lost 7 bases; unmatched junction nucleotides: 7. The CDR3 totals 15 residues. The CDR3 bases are TGTGCCAGCAGTTGGACAGGGGGAGTCGAACAGCCCCAGCATTTT. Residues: CASSWTGGVEQPQHF.

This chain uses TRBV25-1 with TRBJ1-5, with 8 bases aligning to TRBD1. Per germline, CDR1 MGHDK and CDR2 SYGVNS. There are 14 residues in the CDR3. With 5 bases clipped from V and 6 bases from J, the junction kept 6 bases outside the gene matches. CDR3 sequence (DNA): TGTGCCAGCAGTTTCCAGGGGGCTGGTCAGCCCCAGCATTTT. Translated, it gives CASSFQGAGQPQHF.

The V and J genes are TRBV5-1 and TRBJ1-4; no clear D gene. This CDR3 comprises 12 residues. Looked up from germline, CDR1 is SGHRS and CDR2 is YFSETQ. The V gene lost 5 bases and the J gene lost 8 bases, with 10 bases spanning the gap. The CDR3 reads CASRPDSEKLFF. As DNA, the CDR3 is TGCGCCAGCAGGCCAGACTCCGAAAAACTGTTTTTT.